This T cell receptor (beta chain) was profiled in a study of T cell responses to AZD1222 COVID-19 vaccine. A single count supports this clone. Antigen specificity is unknown. The CDR3 contains 19 residues. CDR1 SGHTA and CDR2 FQGNSA come from the germline V gene. Germline trimming cut 5 bases from V and 6 bases from J; bases unmatched to any gene: 16. Sequencing used immunoSEQ multiplex PCR; TCRdb keeps in-frame clones, though not all of them. Among under 140,000 clones listed, roughly 85% were seen once. Findings and caveats of the study: Seropositive at baseline were only a handful of AZD1222 recipients. Females outnumbered males among donors, who were mostly white British; clonal diversity was possibly underestimated. Increased Spike-specific TCR breadth and depth were observed after two AZD1222 doses.

The chain uses TRBV7-2 and TRBJ2-1, with 13 nucleotides matching TRBD2. This sequence was found in an adult in good health. The sequencing here drew on peripheral blood, taken on day 0 of AZD1222 vaccination. The CDR3 DNA reads TGTGCCAGCAGCCGTATCGGACTAGCGGGGGTGGGTAAGGGCAATGAGCAGTTCTTC. This sequence encodes CASSRIGLAGVGKGNEQFF.